These T cell receptor beta chains were read from a single sample in a study of beta chain features in type 1 diabetes. The data were produced by immunoSEQ multiplex PCR, yet TCRdb's version contains in-frame clones alone and is incomplete. Found here are hundreds of thousands of clones, approximately 14% of them singletons; the top ten hold 0.035% to 0.04%. The sample taken for sequencing was naive CD4+ T cells from blood. The receptors stem from a young man in good health. Both conserved end residues are part of each CDR3. D genes are given only for firm matches. A row's size may be missing; if present it is once, few, many or a size class.

J | V | size | D | DNA | CDR3
TRBJ2-3 | TRBV5-4 | few | - | TGTGCCAGCAGCGAAGGGGGTCGGGGCACGGTTAGCACAGATACGCAGTATTTT | CASSEGGRGTVSTDTQYF
TRBJ2-7 | TRBV7-9 | few | - | TGTGCCAGCAGCCCAAGCTCCTACGAGCAGTACTTC | CASSPSSYEQYF
TRBJ2-5 | TRBV29-1 | few | TRBD2 | TGCAGCGGATCCGGGACTAGCGGGACGGATGAGACCCAGTACTTC | CSGSGTSGTDETQYF
TRBJ2-1 | TRBV25-1 | few | - | TGTGCCAGCAGTGAAGAGGTTTCGAGGGAACAGCAGTTCTTC | CASSEEVSREQQFF
TRBJ2-5 | TRBV14 | - | - | TGTGCCAGCAGCCAAGGGGTTAGGAAGACCCAGTACTTC | CASSQGVRKTQYF
TRBJ2-5 | TRBV18 | - | TRBD2 | TGTGCCAGCTCGCCAGTGCCCAGCGGGGGGTACCAAGAGACCCAGTACTTC | CASSPVPSGGYQETQYF
TRBJ2-7 | TRBV5-1 | - | - | TGCGCCAGCAGCGTGGACAACTCCTACGAGCAGTACTTC | CASSVDNSYEQYF
TRBJ2-4 | TRBV5-4 | few | - | TGTGCCAGCAGCTTGGTCCCCCTAGCCAAAAACATTCAGTACTTC | CASSLVPLAKNIQYF
TRBJ2-5 | TRBV7-2 | few | TRBD2 | TGTGCCAGCAGTTTCGGACTAGGAGAGACCCAGTACTTC | CASSFGLGETQYF
TRBJ2-5 | TRBV10-3 | - | - | TGTGCCATCAGGAGCGGCCAAGAGACCCAGTACTTC | CAIRSGQETQYF
TRBJ2-3 | TRBV15 | once | - | TGTGCCACCAGCAGAGGGACAGCAGATACGCAGTATTTT | CATSRGTADTQYF
TRBJ2-3 | TRBV9 | few | TRBD2 | TGTGCCAGCAGCCTCGGGGGGGCGAGCACAGATACGCAGTATTTT | CASSLGGASTDTQYF
TRBJ2-6 | TRBV4-3 | - | - | TGCGCCAGCAGCCAACCCATGACTGGGGCCAACGTCCTGACTTTC | CASSQPMTGANVLTF
TRBJ1-1 | TRBV30 | few | - | TGTGCCTGGACCCCCGAAACTGAAGCTTTCTTT | CAWTPETEAFF
TRBJ2-2 | TRBV14 | few | TRBD2 | TGTGCCAGCAGCCAAGCGGCCGGGGGGACCGGGGAGCTGTTTTTT | CASSQAAGGTGELFF
TRBJ1-2 | TRBV19 | few | - | TGTGCCAGTAGTCGAGAGGTATCCACTCCTGGCTACACCTTC | CASSREVSTPGYTF
TRBJ1-5 | TRBV29-1 | - | - | TGCAGCGTTGTATGGGGGGATCAGCCCCAGCATTTT | CSVVWGDQPQHF
TRBJ2-2 | TRBV13 | few | - | TGTGCCAGCAGCCCCCGCCTGTCTAGAATCACCGGGGAGCTGTTTTTT | CASSPRLSRITGELFF